Shown below are 11 T cell receptor beta chains from a single sample sequenced in a study of blood T cells in healthy people across ages. The second PCR ran roughly 7 to 12 cycles with a sample-barcoded 5' primer and J-beta primers. TCRdb re-called the 5' RACE reads with MiXCR, one entry per CDR3 protein. Altogether 710,000 or so distinct CDR3 sequences are present, 32% being singletons, with the ten largest covering about 16%. Material: blood. The source is an elderly woman in good health.

V gene TRBV3-1 combines with J gene TRBJ2-7; D is unresolved. Between the trimmed V and J ends, which lost 0 bases and 6 bases, there was a span of 3 bases. The CDR3 runs 11 residues. Germline lookup yields CDR1 LGHDT and CDR2 YNNKEL (reference sequence). The DNA for the CDR3 is TGTGCCAGCAGCCAAGACAGCGAGCAGTACTTC. Protein sequence: CASSQDSEQYF.

V usage is TRBV20-1 and J usage is TRBJ2-1; tentatively, D is TRBD2 (6 bases). CDR1 and CDR2 (germline): DFQATT, SNEGSKA (reference sequence). V lost 5 bases and J 5 bases, leaving 19 bases between the germline ends. This CDR3 region has 15 residues. The DNA of the CDR3 is TGCAGTGCTCTTTCGGTCGGGAGACTAAACAATGAGCAGTTCTTC. It is translated as CSALSVGRLNNEQFF.

This clonotype was seen more than once but under ten times. V is TRBV30 and J is TRBJ2-7, with TRBD1 identical over 9 bases. This CDR3 region has 16 residues. CDR1 and CDR2 (germline): GTSNPN, SVGIG (reference sequence). Trimming cost V 3 bases and J 2 bases; bases outside gene matches: 11. The CDR3 region is CAWSALGQGRAYEQYF. DNA of the CDR3: TGTGCCTGGAGCGCACTGGGACAGGGAAGGGCCTACGAGCAGTACTTC.

The chain links TRBV5-1 to TRBJ1-1; D is uncertain. CDR1 is SGHRS, CDR2 YFSETQ, per germline. Trimming shortened V by 2 bases and J by 2 bases, and 22 bases separated the two germline ends. The length of the CDR3 is 18 residues. DNA of the CDR3: TGCGCCAGCAGCTTCGAGTTTGACCCCCAACCTTTTAACACTGAAGCTTTCTTT. Its translation is CASSFEFDPQPFNTEAFF. Supplemented by reference TRBV5-1 and TRBJ1-1, the full variable domain reads KAGVTQTPRYLIKTRGQQVTLSCSPISGHRSVSWYQQTPGQGLQFLFEYFSETQRNKGNFPGRFSGRQFSNSRSEMNVSTLELGDSALYLCASSFEFDPQPFNTEAFFGQGTRLTVV.

This clonotype has a count of ten or more. The CDR3 sequence: CASSLAIRGGHAKQFF. In nucleotides, the CDR3 is TGTGCCAGCAGCTTAGCGATCCGGGGGGGCCACGCGAAGCAGTTCTTC. This sequence joins TRBV7-8 and TRBJ2-1; 8 bases align to TRBD2. Germline CDR1 is SGHVS and CDR2 is FQNEAQ. The CDR3 covers 16 residues. The V and J ends lost 0 bases and 11 bases, in that order; junction bases with no gene match: 12.

A few counts support this clonotype. A junction boundary mismatches the germline segment, possibly from a read error. V usage is TRBV10-3 and J usage is TRBJ1-1; unclear D gene. CDR1 is ENHRY, CDR2 SYGVKD, per germline. The CDR3 runs to 15 residues. The CDR3 region is CTISESGSMNTEAFF. As DNA, the CDR3 is TGTACCATCAGTGAGTCGGGTAGCATGAACACTGAAGCTTTCTTT.

Of note for this clonotype: This clone may be a read error of a much larger clone one base away. The chain carries TRBV29-1 and TRBJ2-2; 8 nucleotides agree with TRBD2. The CDR3 covers 11 residues. Germline V gene lookup returns CDR1 SQVTM and CDR2 ANQGSEA. CDR3 nucleotides: TGCGGGGGACTAGATCCCGGGGAGCGGTTTTTT. Its translation is CGGLDPGERFF.

This clonotype has a count of ten or more. The chain joins TRBV7-2 to TRBJ2-5; possible D gene TRBD2, 6 bases. The CDR3 consists of 14 residues. V was shortened by 3 bases and J by 5 bases, with 13 bases between the two germline ends. CDR1 is SGHTA and CDR2 is FQGNSA in the germline V gene. The CDR3: CASSLAGSLETQYF. CDR3 DNA: TGTGCCAGCAGCTTGGCGGGGTCCTTGGAGACCCAGTACTTC. The full variable domain, rest sourced from reference TRBV7-2 and TRBJ2-5, is GAGVSQSPSNKVTEKGKDVELRCDPISGHTALYWYRQSLGQGLEFLIYFQGNSAPDKSGLPSDRFSAERTGGSVSTLTIQRTQQEDSAVYLCASSLAGSLETQYFGPGTRLLVL.

This clonotype was counted only a few times. The gene calls are TRBV20-1 and TRBJ1-5; 7 positions match TRBD1. Germline V gives CDR1 DFQATT, CDR2 SNEGSKA (reference sequence). This CDR3 is built from 14 residues. V dropped 0 bases and J dropped 6; count of bases not matched to a gene: 5. The CDR3 protein is CSARDQGGGQPQHF. The CDR3, as DNA: TGCAGTGCTAGAGATCAGGGGGGAGGTCAGCCCCAGCATTTT.

This clonotype came up many times. The gene calls are TRBV20-1 and TRBJ1-5; D remains unclear. Trimming shortened V by 6 bases and J by 9 bases, and 21 bases separated the two germline ends. CDR3 length equals 14 residues. Germline loops: CDR1 DFQATT, CDR2 SNEGSKA (reference sequence). This CDR3 is CSAKSGLSSSPQHF. Here the CDR3 DNA reads TGCAGTGCCAAATCGGGGTTGAGTTCATCGCCCCAGCATTTT.

The table lists this clonotype with many counts. V and J are TRBV7-7 and TRBJ2-5; 7 bases map to TRBD2. CDR1 and CDR2 (germline): SSHAT, FNYEAQ (reference sequence). The CDR3 sequence is 16 residues long. J was trimmed by 2 bases and V by 5 bases; bases with no gene match: 11. The CDR3 here is CASSPVLGLGQETQYF. The CDR3 nucleotides read TGTGCCAGCAGCCCAGTGCTCGGACTAGGGCAAGAGACCCAGTACTTC.